The next 8 T cell receptor beta chains were all read from a single sample in a study of blood T cell repertoires in COVID-19. Clones were sequenced by immunoSEQ multiplex PCR, and TCRdb holds only the in-frame ones, with some missing. This sample has about 160,000 clones, with 70% to 90% found just once. What was sequenced was PBMCs or T cells enriched from blood (not recorded which). These receptors all stem from a woman aged 45-65 years who had recovered from COVID-19.

The chain carries TRBV7-2 and TRBJ2-1, with 9 bases lining up with TRBD1. The CDR3 sequence is 14 residues long. V lost 3 bases and J lost 8; bases outside the gene matches: 5. Germline lookup yields CDR1 SGHTA and CDR2 FQGNSA. In DNA, the CDR3 is TGTGCCAGCAGCTTCACAGGGGGCAACGATGAGCAGTTCTTC. Encoded protein: CASSFTGGNDEQFF. Looking up the rest from reference TRBV7-2 and TRBJ2-1 gives the full variable domain: GAGVSQSPSNKVTEKGKDVELRCDPISGHTALYWYRQSLGQGLEFLIYFQGNSAPDKSGLPSDRFSAERTGGSVSTLTIQRTQQEDSAVYLCASSFTGGNDEQFFGPGTRLTVL.

The CDR3, as DNA: TGTGCCAGCAGCGCAGCCGGGACAGGAGGGGAGACCCAGTACTTC. It codes for CASSAAGTGGETQYF. The chain joins TRBV9 to TRBJ2-5, with 8 bases identical to TRBD1. J gave up 5 bases and V 3 bases, and 9 bases lay outside the gene matches. Germline lookup yields CDR1 SGDLS and CDR2 YYNGEE. The CDR3 is made up of 15 amino acids.

The rearrangement joins TRBV18 to TRBJ2-1; TRBD2 might be the D (6 bases). V gave up 3 bases and J gave up 6 bases, with 9 bases separating them. Germline CDR1 and CDR2: KGHSH and LQKENI. This CDR3 spans 13 amino acids. The CDR3 loop reads CASSPGSGNEQFF. The CDR3 coding sequence is TGTGCCAGCTCACCCGGGAGCGGCAATGAGCAGTTCTTC.

The chain employs TRBV30 and TRBJ2-1; 11 bases match TRBD2. Unmatched junction bases numbered 13, after V lost 8 bases and J lost 4 bases. The CDR3 length is 16 residues. Germline V gene data show CDR1 as GTSNPN and CDR2 as SVGIG (reference sequence). The CDR3, as DNA: TGTGCCGTCCCGAGACGGACTAGCGGGTCGTACAATGAGCAGTTCTTC. Translating gives CAVPRRTSGSYNEQFF.

As for this clone: The same CDR3 can be traced to other DNA sequences in this sample. This chain connects TRBV18 to TRBJ1-1, with 9 bases identical to TRBD1. The CDR3 loop spans 13 amino acids. Germline CDR1 reads KGHSH; CDR2 reads LQKENI. After removal of 6 bases from V and 4 bases from J, the junction contained 3 bases not matched to a gene. The DNA for the CDR3 is TGTGCCAGCTCCCCGACAGGGGGCACTGAAGCTTTCTTT. Translated, it gives CASSPTGGTEAFF.

V and J are TRBV19 and TRBJ1-2; 10 bases map to TRBD1. Germline V gives CDR1 LNHDA, CDR2 SQIVND (reference sequence). The CDR3 length is 15 residues. With V trimmed by 5 bases and J by 4 bases, 7 bases remained unmatched. The CDR3 DNA sequence: TGTGCCAGTAGTGGTCCGGGACAGGGGATCTATGGCTACACCTTC. Translating gives CASSGPGQGIYGYTF.

V usage is TRBV6-5 and J usage is TRBJ1-2; 7 bases align to TRBD1. This CDR3 spans 16 amino acids. V gave up 0 bases and J gave up 7 bases; unmatched junction bases: 11. Germline CDR1 MNHEY, CDR2 SVGAGI. DNA of the CDR3: TGTGCCAGCAGTTACTCCTATTCGCGACAGGGAGGTGGCTACACCTTC. It codes for CASSYSYSRQGGGYTF.

As regards this clone: This sample also contains other DNA sequences that code for the same CDR3. CDR3 nucleotide sequence: TGTGCCAGCAGCTCTGGACAGGGCACTGAAGCTTTCTTT. Translating it yields CASSSGQGTEAFF. The chain employs TRBV7-3 and TRBJ1-1, with TRBD1 matching 8 bases. The CDR3 consists of 13 residues. CDR1 SGHTA and CDR2 FQGTGA come from the germline V gene. J lost 4 bases, V lost 4 bases, and 2 bases had no gene match.